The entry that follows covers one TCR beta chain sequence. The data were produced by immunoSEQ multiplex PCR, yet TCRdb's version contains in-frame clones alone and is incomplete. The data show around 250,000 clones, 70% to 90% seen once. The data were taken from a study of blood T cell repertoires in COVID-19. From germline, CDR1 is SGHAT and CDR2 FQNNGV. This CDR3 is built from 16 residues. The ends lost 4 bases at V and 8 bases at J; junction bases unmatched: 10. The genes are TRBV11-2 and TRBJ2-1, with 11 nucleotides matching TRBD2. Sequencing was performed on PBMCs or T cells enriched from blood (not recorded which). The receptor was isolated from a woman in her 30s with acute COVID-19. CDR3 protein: CASSSLTSGEYHEQFF. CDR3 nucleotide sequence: TGTGCCAGCAGCTCCCTGACTAGCGGGGAGTATCATGAGCAGTTCTTC.